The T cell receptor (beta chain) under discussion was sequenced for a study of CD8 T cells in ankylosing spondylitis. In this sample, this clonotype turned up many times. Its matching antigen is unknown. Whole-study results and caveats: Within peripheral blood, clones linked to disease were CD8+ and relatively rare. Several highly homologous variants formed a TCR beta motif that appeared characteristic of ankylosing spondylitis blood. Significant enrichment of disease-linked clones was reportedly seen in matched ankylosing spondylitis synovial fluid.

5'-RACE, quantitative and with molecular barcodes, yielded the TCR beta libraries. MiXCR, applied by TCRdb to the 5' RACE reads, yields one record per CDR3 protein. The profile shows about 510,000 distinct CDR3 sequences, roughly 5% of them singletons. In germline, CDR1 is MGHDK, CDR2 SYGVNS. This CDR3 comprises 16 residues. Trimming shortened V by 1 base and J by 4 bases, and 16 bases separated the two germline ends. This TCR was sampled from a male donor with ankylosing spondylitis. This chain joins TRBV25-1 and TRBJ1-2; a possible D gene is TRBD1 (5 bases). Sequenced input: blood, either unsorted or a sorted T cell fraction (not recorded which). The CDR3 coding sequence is TGTGCCAGCAGTGAATCCATTACGGGGGGAGCCTATGGCTACACCTTC. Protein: CASSESITGGAYGYTF.